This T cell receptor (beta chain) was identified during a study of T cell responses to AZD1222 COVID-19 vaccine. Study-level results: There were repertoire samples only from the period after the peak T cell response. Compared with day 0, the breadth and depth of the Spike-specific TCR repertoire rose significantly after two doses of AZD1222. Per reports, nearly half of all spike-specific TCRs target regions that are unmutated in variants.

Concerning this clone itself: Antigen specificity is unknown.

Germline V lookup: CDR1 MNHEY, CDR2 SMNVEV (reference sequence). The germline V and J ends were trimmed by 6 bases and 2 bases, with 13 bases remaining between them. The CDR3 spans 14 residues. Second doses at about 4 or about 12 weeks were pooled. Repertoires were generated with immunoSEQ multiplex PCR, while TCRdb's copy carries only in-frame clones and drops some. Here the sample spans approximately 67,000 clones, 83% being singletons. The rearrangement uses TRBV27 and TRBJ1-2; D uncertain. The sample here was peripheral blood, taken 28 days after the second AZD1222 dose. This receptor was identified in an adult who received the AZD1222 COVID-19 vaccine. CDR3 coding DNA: TGTGCCAGCAGCCCGTTACAGTTAAACTATGGCTACACCTTC. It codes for CASSPLQLNYGYTF.